These 10 T cell receptor beta chains were all obtained from the same sample, sequenced in a study of post-analysis software for immune sequencing data. Unique molecular identifiers featured in each of the TCR beta cDNA libraries. TCRdb redid the calling of the PCR reads with MiXCR, one entry per CDR3 protein. The sample shows roughly 400,000 distinct CDR3 sequences, approximately 37% of them seen only once. These receptors have no known antigen. The study, taken as a whole, reports: TRBV segments more frequent in patients than in controls numbered a few and included TRBV5-6, TRBV5-1 and TRBV20-1.

What was sequenced was blood. Receptor source: a girl between 2 and 10 years old with multiple sclerosis.

There are a few counts of this clonotype. The chain couples TRBV7-6 to TRBJ1-5; D is unresolved. V dropped 2 bases and J dropped 0 bases, with 8 bases sitting between them. Germline values: CDR1 SGHVS, CDR2 FNYEAQ. The CDR3 runs to 15 residues. The CDR3 nucleotides are TGTGCCAGCAGCTTAAGGAGGGATAGCAATCAGCCCCAGCATTTT. Translation gives CASSLRRDSNQPQHF.

This clonotype has just a few counts. The V gene is TRBV5-1, the J gene TRBJ2-6; D might be TRBD1 (6 bases). Trimming removed 8 bases at V and 1 base at J, with 16 bases between. The germline CDR1 and CDR2 sequences are SGHRS and YFSETQ. CDR3 length: 16 amino acids. The CDR3 here is CASRTGFKSGANVLTF. For the CDR3, the DNA is TGCGCCAGTCGAACAGGGTTCAAGTCTGGGGCCAACGTCCTGACTTTC. Variable domain in full (rest from reference TRBV5-1 and TRBJ2-6): KAGVTQTPRYLIKTRGQQVTLSCSPISGHRSVSWYQQTPGQGLQFLFEYFSETQRNKGNFPGRFSGRQFSNSRSEMNVSTLELGDSALYLCASRTGFKSGANVLTFGAGSRLTVL.

This clonotype was seen a few times. V is TRBV5-1 and J is TRBJ2-5; D is possibly TRBD2 (5 bases). The DNA end is a closer match to TRBJ2-7, so the J assignment may be wrong. CDR1 and CDR2 from the germline V gene are SGHRS and YFSETQ. The CDR3 is made up of 13 amino acids. CDR3 nucleotides: TGCGCCAGCAGTTCGGAGGCTAACCACGAGCAGTACTTC. Amino acid sequence: CASSSEANHEQYF.

The gene calls are TRBV14 and TRBJ2-3, with a weak D call TRBD2 (7 bases). The CDR3 runs to 16 residues. V gave up 1 base and J gave up 2 bases, with 13 bases separating them. Germline CDR1 is SGHDN and CDR2 is FVKESK. Here the CDR3 reads CASSQAGEGITDTQYF. The CDR3 DNA reads TGTGCCAGCAGCCAAGCAGGGGAGGGGATCACAGATACGCAGTATTTT.

In this sample, this clonotype turned up a few times. The genes are TRBV7-3 and TRBJ2-5, with 7 nucleotides matching TRBD2. The V gene's germline CDR1 is SGHTA and CDR2 FQGTGA. This CDR3 region has 15 residues. J lost 1 base, V lost 1 base, and 3 bases had no gene match. CDR3 nucleotides: TGTGCCAGCAGCTTAATTGGGGAGGGCCAAGAGACCCAGTACTTC. Its protein is CASSLIGEGQETQYF.

The count of this clonotype is one. The gene calls are TRBV2 and TRBJ2-3, with 9 bases lining up with TRBD2. The CDR3 loop spans 16 amino acids. Germline assignment: CDR1 SNHLY and CDR2 FYNNEI. Germline trimming cut 1 base from V and 0 bases from J; bases unmatched to any gene: 2. The CDR3 here is CASSEGLAVSTDTQYF. CDR3 nucleotide sequence: TGTGCCAGCAGTGAAGGACTAGCGGTTAGCACAGATACGCAGTATTTT.

J is TRBJ2-1 and V is TRBV20-1, with 13 nucleotides matching TRBD2. This CDR3 is built from 16 residues. V lost 4 bases to trimming and J lost 4 bases; unmatched junction nucleotides: 7. CDR1 and CDR2 (germline): DFQATT, SNEGSKA (reference sequence). The CDR3 protein is CSAKRPGLAGYNEQFF. In DNA, the CDR3 is TGCAGTGCTAAAAGACCGGGACTAGCGGGGTACAATGAGCAGTTCTTC.

This rearrangement joins TRBV5-1 to TRBJ1-6; tentatively, D is TRBD1 (5 bases). V was shortened by 5 bases and J by 10 bases, with 13 bases between the two germline ends. CDR3 length equals 13 residues. In germline, CDR1 is SGHRS, CDR2 YFSETQ. The CDR3 nucleotides are TGCGCCAGCAGTTTTCGGGACGGATCACCCCTCCACTTT. Protein: CASSFRDGSPLHF.

This clonotype was seen a handful of times. This chain joins TRBV7-3 and TRBJ2-7, with D tentatively TRBD2 (6 bases). CDR3 length: 15 residues. The V end lost 5 bases, the J end lost 7 bases, and 21 bases lay between the germline ends. Germline assignment: CDR1 SGHTA and CDR2 FQGTGA. CDR3: CASSITGTIGGEQYF. The CDR3 bases are TGTGCCAGCAGCATTACCGGGACGATCGGGGGAGAGCAGTACTTC.

In its sample, this clonotype was seen many times. An end of the junction differs from the germline gene, which may be a read error. The chain links TRBV28 to TRBJ2-7; 10 bases map to TRBD1. Germline-derived CDR1 and CDR2 are MDHEN and SYDVKM. The CDR3 is made up of 13 amino acids. CDR3 in amino acids: CASSRDRGYEQYF. The DNA of the CDR3 is TGCGCCAGCAGCCGGGACAGGGGATACGAGCAGTACTTC.